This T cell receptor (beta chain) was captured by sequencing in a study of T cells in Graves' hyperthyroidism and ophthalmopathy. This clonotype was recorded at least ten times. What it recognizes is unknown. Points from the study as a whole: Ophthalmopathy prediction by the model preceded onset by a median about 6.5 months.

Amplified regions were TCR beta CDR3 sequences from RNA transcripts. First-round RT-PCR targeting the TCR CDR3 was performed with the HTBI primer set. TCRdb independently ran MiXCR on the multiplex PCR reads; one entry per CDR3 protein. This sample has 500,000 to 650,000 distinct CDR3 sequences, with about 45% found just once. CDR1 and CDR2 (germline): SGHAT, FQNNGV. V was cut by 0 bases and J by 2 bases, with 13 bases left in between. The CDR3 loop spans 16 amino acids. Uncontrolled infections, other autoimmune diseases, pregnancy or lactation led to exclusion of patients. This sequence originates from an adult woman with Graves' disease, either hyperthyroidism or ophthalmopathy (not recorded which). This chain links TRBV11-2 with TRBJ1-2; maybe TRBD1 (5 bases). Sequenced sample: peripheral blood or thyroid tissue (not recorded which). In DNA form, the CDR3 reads TGTGCCAGCAGCTTAGAGGGGCGGAACAGAAACTATGGCTACACCTTC. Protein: CASSLEGRNRNYGYTF.